This T cell receptor (beta chain) was observed in a study of blood T cells in healthy people across ages. Study outcomes and limitations: Changes in expanded clonotypes were possibly confounded, as the CMV status of donors was unknown. Diversity was estimated from one million T cells, and these estimates were considered underestimates. Correlation between TCR beta diversity and naive T cell percentage was strong. Fewer expanded clones and more diversity marked long-lived versus aged donors.

On this clonotype: The target antigen is unknown.

The CDR3 runs 13 residues. With 1 base removed from V and 4 bases from J, the gap between germline ends came to 10 bases. The germline V gene has CDR1 SQVTM and CDR2 ANQGSEA. Using a J-beta primer mix together with a sample-barcoded 5' primer, a second PCR was run for about 6 to 12 cycles. TCRdb analysed the 5' RACE reads with MiXCR anew, one entry per CDR3 protein. Counted here are around 1.7 million distinct CDR3 sequences, 28% occurring once; the ten biggest clones make up approximately 7.7%. The sequence came from a woman aged 25-40 years in good health. The rearrangement joins TRBV29-1 to TRBJ2-5; D perhaps matches TRBD2 (6 bases). Sequencing input: blood. CDR3 coding DNA: TGCAGCGTTGAAGGCGGGGAGACAGAGACCCAGTACTTC. Translated, it gives CSVEGGETETQYF.